This T cell receptor beta chain was sequenced during a study of early T cells in non-severe SARS-CoV-2 infection. CDR1 and CDR2 from the germline V gene are SGHRS and YFSETQ. V dropped 0 bases and J dropped 2 bases, with 7 bases sitting between them. The CDR3 is made up of 14 amino acids. There are a few counts of this clonotype. MiXCR, applied by TCRdb to the 5' RACE reads, yields one record per CDR3 protein. Here the sample spans roughly 64,000 distinct CDR3 sequences, almost 9% being singletons. Sequencing used whole blood, obtained at baseline. This sequence was found in an adult who was a healthcare worker with PCR-confirmed SARS-CoV-2 infection or an uninfected control (not recorded which). The genes are TRBV5-1 and TRBJ2-3; no firm D call. The CDR3 coding sequence is TGCGCCAGCAGCTTGGCCACATTCACAGATACGCAGTATTTT. Its protein is CASSLATFTDTQYF.